A selection of T cell receptor beta chains follows, all from one sample in a study of T cells after yellow fever vaccination. TCRdb re-analysed the 5' RACE reads in MiXCR, keeping a single row per CDR3 protein. The repertoire holds some 600,000 distinct CDR3 sequences, with less than 20% as singletons. This material consisted of PBMCs, taken less than 6 days after the first yellow fever vaccination. These receptors originate from a man younger than 30 who received the YFV17D yellow fever vaccine. Each CDR3 is given with its conserved first and last residue. A D gene is named only where the DNA matches it firmly. Clone size is not always given. Where it is, it says once, few, many or a class for expanded clones.

TRBJ2-5	16	.	TRBD2	TRBV5-4	TGTGCCAGCAGCACCAAATCGGGGGGGCTAGGAGAGACCCAGTACTTC	CASSTKSGGLGETQYF
TRBJ2-2	15	few	TRBD2	TRBV5-1	TGCGCCAGCAGCTGGACTAGCGGGAGGACCGGGGAGCTGTTTTTT	CASSWTSGRTGELFF
TRBJ2-5	14	once	TRBD2	TRBV7-9	TGTGCCAGCAGCATGCTAGCGGGGGCAGAGACCCAGTACTTC	CASSMLAGAETQYF
TRBJ2-6	18	.	.	TRBV12-3/TRBV12-4	TGTGCCTGCAGTTTAGCCGGCTCGCTGTCCTCTGGGGCCAACGTCCTGACTTTC	CACSLAGSLSSGANVLTF
TRBJ1-3	17	.	.	TRBV2	TGTGCCAGCAGAAGGACGGTCCGACAGGCATCTGGAAACACCATATATTTT	CASRRTVRQASGNTIYF
TRBJ2-2	17	.	TRBD2	TRBV4-3	TGCGCCAGCAGCCAAGATTTAAGCGGGGGGTTGGTCGGGGAGCTGTTTTTT	CASSQDLSGGLVGELFF
TRBJ2-5	14	few	.	TRBV4-1	TGCGCCAGCAGCCAAGATGGGGGCTCAGAGACCCAGTACTTC	CASSQDGGSETQYF
TRBJ1-6	14	.	TRBD1	TRBV20-1	TGCAGTGCTAGAGGGGGACAGGGGAATTCACCCCTCCACTTT	CSARGGQGNSPLHF
TRBJ2-1	12	.	.	TRBV20-1	TGCAGTGCAACCTGGGCCAACAATGAGCAGTTCTTC	CSATWANNEQFF
TRBJ1-3	14	.	.	TRBV9	TGTGCCAGCAGCGCAGAGGTAAACTTAAACACCATATATTTT	CASSAEVNLNTIYF
TRBJ1-5	13	few	TRBD1	TRBV20-1	TGCAGTGCCGACAGGGGGAGCAATCAGCCCCAGCATTTT	CSADRGSNQPQHF
TRBJ2-1	18	once	TRBD1	TRBV11-2	TGTGCCAGCCCCGAGGGGACAGGGGCAAGGAGCTCCTACAATGAGCAGTTCTTC	CASPEGTGARSSYNEQFF
TRBJ2-3	16	.	.	TRBV5-1	TGCGCCAGCAGCTTGGTGCCTTCCCGGTCAGGAGATACGCAGTATTTT	CASSLVPSRSGDTQYF
TRBJ1-1	11	few	.	TRBV18	TGTGCCAGCTCAATGAGCACTGAAGCTTTCTTT	CASSMSTEAFF
TRBJ1-5	14	many	.	TRBV7-9	TGTGCCAGCAGCCTGACGGATAGCAATCAGCCCCAGCATTTT	CASSLTDSNQPQHF
TRBJ1-1	15	.	TRBD1	TRBV5-1	TGCGCCAGCAGCTATTGGACAGGGGGCTTCACTGAAGCTTTCTTT	CASSYWTGGFTEAFF
TRBJ1-6	14	.	.	TRBV12-3/TRBV12-4	TGTGCCAGCAGCCGGGACGGATATAATTCACCCCTCCACTTT	CASSRDGYNSPLHF
TRBJ2-3	15	few	TRBD2	TRBV9	TGTGCCAGCAGCGTCGGGACTAGCGGGGGGGATACGCAGTATTTT	CASSVGTSGGDTQYF
TRBJ1-5	15	few	.	TRBV3-1	TGTGCCAGCAGCCAGGACACCCAACCCAATCAGCCCCAGCATTTT	CASSQDTQPNQPQHF
TRBJ2-5	15	few	.	TRBV2	TGTGCCAGCAGGGAAGGGACTTCCCGGGAGGAGACCCAGTACTTC	CASREGTSREETQYF
TRBJ2-2	15	few	.	TRBV5-4	TGTGCCAGCAGCTTGGAAGGACTACCCTCCGGGGAGCTGTTTTTT	CASSLEGLPSGELFF
TRBJ1-1	15	few	.	TRBV27	TGTGCCAGCAGTTTAGGGACATTCATGAACACTGAAGCTTTCTTT	CASSLGTFMNTEAFF
TRBJ2-1	15	.	.	TRBV2	TGTGCCAGCAGCCAAAGACCCAGCTCCTACAATGAGCAGTTCTTC	CASSQRPSSYNEQFF
TRBJ1-1	12	few	.	TRBV12-3/TRBV12-4	TGTGCCAGCACCCGGGAGGGGGCTGAAGCTTTCTTT	CASTREGAEAFF
TRBJ2-1	15	many	.	TRBV7-7	TGTGCCAGCAGCGCTGGGGCGGGCTCCTACAATGAGCAGTTCTTC	CASSAGAGSYNEQFF
TRBJ1-2	11	few	.	TRBV29-1	TGCAGCGCACCAGACCCCTATGGCTACACCTTC	CSAPDPYGYTF
TRBJ1-1	12	many	.	TRBV10-2	TGCGCCAGCAGTGAGTCGACCCTATCAGCTTTCTTT	CASSESTLSAFF
TRBJ2-1	17	few	TRBD2	TRBV4-1	TGCGCCAGCAGCCCCCGAGGGGGGGCTAGCGGGGGCGATGAGCAGTTCTTC	CASSPRGGASGGDEQFF
TRBJ2-7	15	.	TRBD1	TRBV12-3/TRBV12-4	TGTGCCAGCAGTTCGCCCGGGACAGGGGGGTACGAGCAGTACTTC	CASSSPGTGGYEQYF
TRBJ2-5	14	few	.	TRBV7-2	TGTGCCAGCAGCTCCTCTAGAGTCCAAGAGACCCAGTACTTC	CASSSSRVQETQYF
TRBJ1-4	14	few	TRBD1	TRBV6-5	TGTGCCAGCAGTTCGGACAGGGGGCCTGAAAAACTGTTTTTT	CASSSDRGPEKLFF
TRBJ2-5	17	few	.	TRBV11-3	TGTGCCAGCAGTCAAACCGAGGGCGGCAGTAGCCTAGAGACCCAGTACTTC	CASSQTEGGSSLETQYF
TRBJ2-2	14	.	.	TRBV2	TGTGCCAGCAAACCGAGGGCGAACACCGGGGAGCTGTTTTTT	CASKPRANTGELFF
TRBJ2-2	12	.	.	TRBV12-3/TRBV12-4	TGTGCCAGCAGTTTATCTATCGGGGAGCTGTTTTTT	CASSLSIGELFF
TRBJ2-1	18	.	.	TRBV6-5	TGTGCCAGCAGTTATAGGCTCCGGCCGGACCTCTCCTACAATGAGCAGTTCTTC	CASSYRLRPDLSYNEQFF
TRBJ1-1	14	.	.	TRBV7-6	TGTGCCAGCAGCCCCCGGTGGGGGAACACTGAAGCTTTTTTT	CASSPRWGNTEAFF
TRBJ2-7	13	.	.	TRBV19	TGTGCCAGTAGTGGAAGGGACCGCTACGAGCAGTACTTC	CASSGRDRYEQYF
TRBJ2-7	14	.	TRBD1	TRBV5-1	TGCGCCAGCAGCTCGGCAGGGGGCTACTACGAGCAGTACTTC	CASSSAGGYYEQYF
TRBJ1-1	15	once	TRBD1	TRBV12-3/TRBV12-4	TGTGCCAGCAGGCCGGACAGGGTAGATTACACTGAAGCTTTCTTT	CASRPDRVDYTEAFF
TRBJ2-3	11	.	.	TRBV20-1	TGCAGTGCTAACCAGGCGGATACGCAGTATTTT	CSANQADTQYF
TRBJ2-5	15	.	.	TRBV5-1	TGCGCCAGCAGCTTGTTAGCGGCGGGCCAAGAGACCCAGTACTTC	CASSLLAAGQETQYF
TRBJ1-6	14	few	.	TRBV9	TGTGCCAGCAGCGGTGGGGCCTATAATTCACCCCTCCACTTT	CASSGGAYNSPLHF
TRBJ2-3	15	.	.	TRBV3-1	TGTGCCAGCAGCCCACTTGAGGATGCCACAGATACGCAGTATTTT	CASSPLEDATDTQYF
TRBJ2-2	17	.	.	TRBV3-1	TGTGCCAGCAGCCAAGTCGACGGACAGATTAACACCGGGGAGCTGTTTTTT	CASSQVDGQINTGELFF
TRBJ1-1	13	few	.	TRBV25-1	TGTGCCAGCAGTGTTCACAGGAGTCATGAAGCTTTCTTT	CASSVHRSHEAFF
TRBJ2-3	14	.	.	TRBV7-8	TGTGCCAGCAGCTTAGCGTATCGAGAGGGGACGCAGTATTTT	CASSLAYREGTQYF
TRBJ2-4	14	.	TRBD2	TRBV7-2	TGTGCCAGCAGCCTCTATGGGGGGGGTAACATTCAGTACTTC	CASSLYGGGNIQYF
TRBJ2-2	14	few	.	TRBV6-5	TGTGCCAGCAGTTACTCGAAGGGAACCGGGGAGCTGTTTTTT	CASSYSKGTGELFF
TRBJ1-5	12	few	.	TRBV10-3	TGTGCCATCAGTGGAAGCGATCAGCCCCAGCATTTT	CAISGSDQPQHF
TRBJ1-6	15	.	TRBD1	TRBV12-3/TRBV12-4	TGTGCCAGCAGTGGACGGGGACAGGGAGGCTCACCCCTCCACTTT	CASSGRGQGGSPLHF
TRBJ1-4	16	many	TRBD1	TRBV5-1	TGCGCCAGCAGCCTACAAGGAACAGGGGGTAATGAAAAACTGTTTTTT	CASSLQGTGGNEKLFF
TRBJ2-3	14	many	.	TRBV7-2	TGTGCCAGCAGCTTGGATCAGGGTCTTTATACGCAGTATTTT	CASSLDQGLYTQYF
TRBJ1-1	11	.	.	TRBV24-1	TGTGCCACCAGTGTCGGGCCTGAAGCTTTCTTT	CATSVGPEAFF
TRBJ2-3	16	.	.	TRBV18	TGTGCCAGCTCACCACCTACTACATACTCCACAGATACGCAGTATTTT	CASSPPTTYSTDTQYF
TRBJ2-1	13	.	.	TRBV7-8	TGTGCCAGCAGCCCATTGGGGGGGCGGGAGCAGTTCTTC	CASSPLGGREQFF